Presented here are 29 T cell receptor beta chains from one specimen sequenced in a study of cytomegalovirus exposure and HLA in healthy donors. Vbeta (60) and Jbeta (13) primers were used in the PCR. Clones were sequenced by immunoSEQ multiplex PCR, and TCRdb holds only the in-frame ones, with some missing. Its listing shows some 75,000 clones. What was sequenced was PBMCs. The receptors originated from a boy between 10 and 17 years old in good health and CMV-seronegative.

Notes on this clone: Within the sample, other DNA sequences also encode this same CDR3. The chain carries TRBV5-1 and TRBJ1-3, with D possibly matching TRBD1 (6 bases). Looked up from germline, CDR1 is SGHRS and CDR2 is YFSETQ. V was cut by 5 bases and J by 0 bases, with 12 bases left in between. This CDR3 is 15 amino acids long. CDR3: CASRGDTTSGNTIYF. The CDR3 DNA reads TGCGCCAGCAGGGGGGACACCACCTCTGGAAACACCATATATTTT.

CDR3 sequence reads: CASSFQGNYGYTF. CDR3 in DNA: TGTGCCAGCAGTTTCCAGGGGAACTATGGCTACACCTTC. The chain recombines TRBV27 with TRBJ1-2, with D maybe TRBD1 (6 bases). Germline lookup yields CDR1 MNHEY and CDR2 SMNVEV (reference sequence). The CDR3 has 13 residues. The V gene lost 3 bases and the J gene lost 2 bases, with 7 bases spanning the gap.

A remark on this clone: One end of the junction fails to match germline, which may point to a read error. This chain joins TRBV30 and TRBJ1-3; no clear D. Germline V gene sequence: CDR1 GTSNPN, CDR2 SVGIG (reference sequence). This CDR3 contains 13 residues. The CDR3 nucleotides read TGTGCCTGGAATCAACAGCAGTCAAACAACATATATTTT. This encodes CAWNQQQSNNIYF.

The chain couples TRBV19 to TRBJ2-1, with 10 bases fitting TRBD2. CDR1 and CDR2 (germline): LNHDA, SQIVND (reference sequence). The V and J ends lost 2 bases and 6 bases, in that order; junction bases with no gene match: 4. The CDR3 spans 15 residues. CDR3: CASSISSGGANEQFF. The DNA of the CDR3 is TGTGCCAGTAGTATATCCAGCGGGGGGGCCAATGAGCAGTTCTTC.

The V call is TRBV4-1, the J call TRBJ2-5, with D tentatively TRBD1 (6 bases). CDR1 and CDR2 from the germline V gene are MGHRA and YSYEKL. The CDR3 consists of 16 residues. Trimming took off 6 bases at V and 0 bases at J, with 17 bases between the two ends. The CDR3 sequence is CASSQPGQLYQETQYF. DNA of the CDR3: TGCGCCAGCAGTCAACCGGGACAACTGTACCAAGAGACCCAGTACTTC.

The V gene is TRBV6-1, the J gene TRBJ1-5; possible D gene TRBD1, 6 bases. The germline V and J ends were trimmed by 6 bases and 13 bases, with 19 bases remaining between them. CDR1 is MNHNS and CDR2 is SASEGT in the germline V gene. The CDR3 has 13 residues. This CDR3 is CASRLTEPGQQHF. The CDR3 DNA sequence: TGTGCCAGCAGACTAACCGAACCGGGACAACAGCATTTT.

The V call is TRBV30, the J call TRBJ1-1; TRBD1 might be the D (5 bases). The CDR3 consists of 13 residues. CDR1 is GTSNPN, CDR2 SVGIG, per germline (reference sequence). The V and J ends lost 1 base and 5 bases respectively, with 11 bases between them. CDR3 sequence: CAWSGDRSTEAFF. The CDR3 bases are TGTGCCTGGAGTGGAGACAGATCTACTGAAGCTTTCTTT.

The rearrangement uses TRBV27 and TRBJ2-7; the D gene is possibly TRBD1 (5 bases). Germline-derived CDR1 and CDR2 are MNHEY and SMNVEV (reference sequence). Trimming took off 5 bases at V and 2 bases at J, with 19 bases between the two ends. The CDR3 sequence is 16 residues long. In DNA, the CDR3 is TGTGCCAGCAGTCCCCTCCTTTGGGGCCCAACCTACGAGCAGTACTTC. Protein: CASSPLLWGPTYEQYF.

The chain links TRBV11-2 to TRBJ2-5, with TRBD2 matching 8 bases. The length of the CDR3 is 15 residues. Trimming took 5 bases from V and 0 from J; bases not matched to a gene: 5. CDR1 and CDR2 from the germline V gene are SGHAT and FQNNGV. The CDR3 sequence: CASSLSGAYQETQYF. The CDR3 DNA is TGTGCCAGCAGCCTTAGCGGGGCGTACCAAGAGACCCAGTACTTC. Based on the CDR3 plus reference TRBV11-2 and TRBJ2-5, the full variable domain is EAGVAQSPRYKIIEKRQSVAFWCNPISGHATLYWYQQILGQGPKLLIQFQNNGVVDDSQLPKDRFSAERLKGVDSTLKIQPAKLEDSAVYLCASSLSGAYQETQYFGPGTRLLVL.

V usage is TRBV9 and J usage is TRBJ2-3; maybe TRBD2 (6 bases). CDR1 SGDLS and CDR2 YYNGEE come from the germline V gene. The V end lost 0 bases, the J end lost 5 bases, and 13 bases lay between the germline ends. The CDR3 has 15 amino acids. The DNA for the CDR3 is TGTGCCAGCAGCGTAGGTAGGGGCGGGGAAGATACGCAGTATTTT. It specifies CASSVGRGGEDTQYF.

The chain links TRBV5-1 to TRBJ2-7, with a weak D call TRBD1 (5 bases). The CDR3 is made up of 13 amino acids. V lost 2 bases to trimming and J lost 3 bases, with 9 bases between them. CDR1 is SGHRS, CDR2 YFSETQ, per germline. For the CDR3, the DNA is TGCGCCAGCAGCTTCGACAGTCGCTACGAGCAGTACTTC. It translates to CASSFDSRYEQYF.

This chain links TRBV11-2 with TRBJ1-1, with TRBD1 matching 7 bases. CDR1 SGHAT and CDR2 FQNNGV come from the germline V gene. The CDR3 sequence is 14 residues long. The ends lost 4 bases at V and 7 bases at J; junction bases unmatched: 9. The CDR3 nucleotides are TGTGCCAGCAGCTCCCGGGACAGAGCGATTGAAGCTTTCTTT. This encodes CASSSRDRAIEAFF.

V gene TRBV19 combines with J gene TRBJ2-3, with D hard to call. V was trimmed by 0 bases and J by 0 bases, leaving 10 bases between them. The germline V gene has CDR1 LNHDA and CDR2 SQIVND (reference sequence). The CDR3 spans 16 residues. CDR3 sequence: CASSIDSSVSTDTQYF. CDR3 nucleotides: TGTGCCAGTAGTATAGATTCGAGCGTTAGCACAGATACGCAGTATTTT.

The chain links TRBV4-3 to TRBJ2-2, with 11 bases identical to TRBD2. This CDR3 region has 15 residues. The V gene end was trimmed by 3 bases and the J gene end by 8 bases; junction bases not matched to a gene: 5. Germline V lookup: CDR1 LGHNA, CDR2 YSLEER. For the CDR3, the DNA is TGCGCCAGCAGCCAGGGACTAGCGGATTGGGGGGAGCTGTTTTTT. This encodes CASSQGLADWGELFF.

V and J are TRBV19 and TRBJ2-7; 10 nucleotides match TRBD2. This CDR3 has 13 amino acids. The V gene's germline CDR1 is LNHDA and CDR2 SQIVND (reference sequence). The ends lost 6 bases at V and 3 bases at J; junction bases unmatched: 2. For the CDR3, the DNA is TGTGCCAGTAGAGCGGGAGGGGACTACGAGCAGTACTTC. Protein: CASRAGGDYEQYF.

The CDR3 protein is CASSFATGTGGTEAFF. CDR3 DNA sequence: TGTGCCAGCAGCTTCGCGACCGGGACAGGGGGCACTGAAGCTTTCTTT. J is TRBJ1-1 and V is TRBV11-1, with TRBD1 matching over 11 bases. The CDR3 spans 16 residues. The V gene end was trimmed by 3 bases and the J gene end by 4 bases; junction bases not matched to a gene: 7. CDR1 and CDR2 from the germline V gene are SGHAT and FQDESV (reference sequence). The complete variable domain, with remaining parts taken from reference TRBV11-1 and TRBJ1-1, reads EAEVAQSPRYKITEKSQAVAFWCDPISGHATLYWYRQILGQGPELLVQFQDESVVDDSQLPKDRFSAERLKGVDSTLKIQPAELGDSAMYLCASSFATGTGGTEAFFGQGTRLTVV.

The chain employs TRBV4-1 and TRBJ2-6; D is uncertain. Trimming stripped 1 base from V and 0 bases from J, with 10 bases between. Germline V gene data show CDR1 as MGHRA and CDR2 as YSYEKL. The CDR3 runs 17 residues. The CDR3 sequence is CASSQGSGYSGANVLTF. The CDR3 DNA sequence: TGCGCCAGCAGCCAAGGTTCAGGTTACTCTGGGGCCAACGTCCTGACTTTC.

The V call is TRBV6-5, the J call TRBJ1-3; tentatively, D is TRBD1 (5 bases). V shed 6 bases and J shed 4 bases, with 16 bases lying between them. Germline V gene lookup returns CDR1 MNHEY and CDR2 SVGAGI. This CDR3 contains 15 residues. CDR3 residues: CASSRDSRFGNTIYF. Written as DNA, the CDR3 is TGTGCCAGCAGCAGAGACAGTCGGTTCGGAAACACCATATATTTT.

J is TRBJ1-2 and V is TRBV6-5; 11 positions agree with TRBD1. This CDR3 contains 14 residues. From germline, CDR1 is MNHEY and CDR2 SVGAGI. The trim removed 5 bases at V and 5 bases at J, leaving 4 bases unmatched. CDR3 sequence: CASSDRDRGYGYTF. The CDR3, as DNA: TGTGCCAGCAGTGACCGGGACAGGGGGTATGGCTACACCTTC.

On this clone itself: One end of the junction fails to match germline, which may point to a read error. The chain joins TRBV5-1 to TRBJ2-5, with 9 bases lining up with TRBD1. Per the germline V gene, CDR1 is SGHRS and CDR2 is YFSETQ. The CDR3 totals 14 residues. The chain's CDR3 is CASSRGTGIENQYF. The CDR3 DNA reads as TGCGCCAGCAGCCGAGGGACAGGGATAGAGAACCAGTACTTC.

V is TRBV5-1 and J is TRBJ1-3; 7 positions agree with TRBD1. V shed 3 bases and J 8 bases; nucleotides not matched to a gene: 8. The CDR3 extends over 14 amino acids. Germline CDR1 reads SGHRS; CDR2 reads YFSETQ. CDR3 region: CASSSQGSTDTIYF. DNA for the CDR3: TGCGCCAGCAGCTCACAGGGGAGTACGGACACCATATATTTT.

The chain is built from TRBV19 and TRBJ1-1, with D tentatively TRBD1 (5 bases). V shed 9 bases and J shed 4 bases, with 30 bases lying between them. Germline-derived CDR1 and CDR2 are LNHDA and SQIVND (reference sequence). This CDR3 has 18 amino acids. CDR3 DNA sequence: TGTGCCAGCACTTTCAGAGGCCAGGACACCGGGGGAGGCACTGAAGCTTTCTTT. This codes for CASTFRGQDTGGGTEAFF.

This chain uses TRBV20-1 with TRBJ2-5; D remains ambiguous. In germline, CDR1 is DFQATT, CDR2 SNEGSKA (reference sequence). The ends were cut back, 5 bases at V and 5 bases at J, with 6 bases in the middle. The CDR3 covers 10 residues. The CDR3 DNA is TGCAGTGCTTTCTTGGAGACCCAGTACTTC. This encodes CSAFLETQYF.

This sequence joins TRBV30 and TRBJ2-5, with 9 bases aligning to TRBD1. The tail of the sequence fits TRBJ2-7 better, so the J call may be wrong. The CDR3 has 15 residues. Germline assignment: CDR1 GTSNPN and CDR2 SVGIG (reference sequence). This chain's CDR3 is CAWSPGQGEGYEQYF. In nucleotides, the CDR3 is TGTGCCTGGAGCCCGGGACAGGGAGAAGGGTACGAGCAGTACTTC.

V usage is TRBV5-4 and J usage is TRBJ2-4, with D perhaps TRBD1 (5 bases). The CDR3 runs to 14 residues. V gave up 4 bases and J gave up 1 base, with 9 bases separating them. Germline V CDR1 and CDR2: SGHNT, YYREEE (reference sequence). CDR3 loop: CASSVGVAKNIQYF. The CDR3, as DNA: TGTGCCAGCAGCGTAGGGGTGGCCAAAAACATTCAGTACTTC.

The genes are TRBV28 and TRBJ1-2, with 8 bases aligning to TRBD1. This CDR3 region has 16 residues. CDR1 and CDR2 (germline): MDHEN, SYDVKM. The junction had 13 bases not matched to a gene; V was cut back by 6 bases and J by 4 bases. The CDR3 loop is CASSKSGQGRVYGYTF. CDR3 nucleotide sequence: TGTGCCAGCAGCAAATCCGGACAGGGAAGGGTCTATGGCTACACCTTC.

The chain links TRBV5-4 to TRBJ1-1; D may be TRBD1 (6 bases). Per the germline V gene, CDR1 is SGHNT and CDR2 is YYREEE (reference sequence). The germline V and J ends were trimmed by 0 bases and 2 bases, with 8 bases remaining between them. The CDR3 loop spans 14 amino acids. The CDR3 reads CASSLGDTNTEAFF. The CDR3 nucleotides read TGTGCCAGCAGCTTGGGGGACACTAACACTGAAGCTTTCTTT.

This chain links TRBV29-1 with TRBJ2-1; TRBD1 matches 8 bases. J was trimmed by 10 bases and V by 6 bases; bases with no gene match: 23. The CDR3 consists of 17 residues. Germline V gives CDR1 SQVTM, CDR2 ANQGSEA. For the CDR3, the DNA is TGCAGCGTCGCCCCTACTGGACAGGGTGATACCGCCTTCGAGCAGTTCTTC. Translated: CSVAPTGQGDTAFEQFF.

V usage is TRBV29-1 and J usage is TRBJ2-7, with D perhaps matching TRBD2 (6 bases). The CDR3 runs to 13 residues. With 1 base removed from V and 2 bases from J, the gap between germline ends came to 9 bases. The V gene's germline CDR1 is SQVTM and CDR2 ANQGSEA. The CDR3 spells CSVEGGNTYEQYF. The CDR3 nucleotides read TGCAGCGTTGAAGGCGGGAACACCTACGAGCAGTACTTC.